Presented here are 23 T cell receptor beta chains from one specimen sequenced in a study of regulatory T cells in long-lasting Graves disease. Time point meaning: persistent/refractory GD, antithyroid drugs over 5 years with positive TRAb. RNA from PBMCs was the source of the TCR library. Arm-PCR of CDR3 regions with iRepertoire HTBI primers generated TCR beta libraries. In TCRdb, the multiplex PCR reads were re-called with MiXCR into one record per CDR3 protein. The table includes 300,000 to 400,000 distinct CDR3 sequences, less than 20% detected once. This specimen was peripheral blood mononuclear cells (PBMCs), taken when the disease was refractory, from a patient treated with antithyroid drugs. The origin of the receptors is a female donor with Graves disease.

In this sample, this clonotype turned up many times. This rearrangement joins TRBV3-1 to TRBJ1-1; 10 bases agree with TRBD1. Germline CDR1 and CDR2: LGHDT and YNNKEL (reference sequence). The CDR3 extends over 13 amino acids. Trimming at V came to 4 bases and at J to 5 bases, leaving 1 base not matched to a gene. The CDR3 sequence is CASSRQGATEAFF. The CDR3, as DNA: TGTGCCAGCAGCCGACAGGGGGCAACTGAAGCTTTCTTT.

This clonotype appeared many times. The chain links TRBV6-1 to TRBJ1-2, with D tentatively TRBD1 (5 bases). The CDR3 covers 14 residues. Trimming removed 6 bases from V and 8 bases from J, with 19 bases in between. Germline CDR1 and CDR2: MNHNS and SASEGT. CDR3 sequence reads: CASRPLSGIGGYTF. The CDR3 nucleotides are TGTGCCAGCAGACCCCTATCAGGGATCGGGGGCTACACCTTC.

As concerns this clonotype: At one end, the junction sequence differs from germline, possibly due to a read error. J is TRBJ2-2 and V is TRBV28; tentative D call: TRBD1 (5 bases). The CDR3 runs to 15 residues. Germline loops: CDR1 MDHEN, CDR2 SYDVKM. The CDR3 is CAGSLTGTNTGELFF. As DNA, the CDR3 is TGTGCCGGCAGTTTAACAGGCACGAACACCGGGGAGCTGTTTTTT.

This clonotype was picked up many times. In DNA form, the CDR3 reads TGTGCCAGCAGTTGGAGCGGCGGTTCCTACGAGCAGTACTTC. Residues: CASSWSGGSYEQYF. The chain recombines TRBV6-5 with TRBJ2-7, with D possibly matching TRBD2 (5 bases). With 4 bases removed from V and 1 base from J, the gap between germline ends came to 11 bases. The CDR3 consists of 14 residues. The germline V gene encodes CDR1 MNHEY and CDR2 SVGAGI.

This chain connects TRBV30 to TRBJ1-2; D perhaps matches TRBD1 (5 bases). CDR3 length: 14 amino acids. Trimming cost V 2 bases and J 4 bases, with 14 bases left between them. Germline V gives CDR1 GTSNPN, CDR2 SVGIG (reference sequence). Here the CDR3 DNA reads TGTGCCTGGAGTTGGGACCCTTACCTCTATGGCTACACCTTC. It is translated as CAWSWDPYLYGYTF.

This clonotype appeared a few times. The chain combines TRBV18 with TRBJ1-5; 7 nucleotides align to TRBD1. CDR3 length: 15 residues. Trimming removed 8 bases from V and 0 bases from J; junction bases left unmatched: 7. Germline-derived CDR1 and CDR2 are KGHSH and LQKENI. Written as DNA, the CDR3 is TGTGCCAGCAGCCTAGACAGGGTTAGCAATCAGCCCCAGCATTTT. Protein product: CASSLDRVSNQPQHF.

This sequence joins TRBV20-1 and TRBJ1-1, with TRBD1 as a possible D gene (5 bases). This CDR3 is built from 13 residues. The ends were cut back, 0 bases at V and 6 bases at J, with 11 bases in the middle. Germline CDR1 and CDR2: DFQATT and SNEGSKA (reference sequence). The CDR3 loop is CSARELRGAEAFF. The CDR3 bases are TGCAGTGCTAGAGAGCTTCGGGGGGCTGAAGCTTTCTTT.

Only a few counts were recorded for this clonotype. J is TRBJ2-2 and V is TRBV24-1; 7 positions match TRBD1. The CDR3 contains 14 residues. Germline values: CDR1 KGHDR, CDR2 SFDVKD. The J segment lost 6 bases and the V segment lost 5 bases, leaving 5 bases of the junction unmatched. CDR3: CATSVQGTSGELFF. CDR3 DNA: TGTGCCACCAGTGTACAGGGGACCTCCGGGGAGCTGTTTTTT.

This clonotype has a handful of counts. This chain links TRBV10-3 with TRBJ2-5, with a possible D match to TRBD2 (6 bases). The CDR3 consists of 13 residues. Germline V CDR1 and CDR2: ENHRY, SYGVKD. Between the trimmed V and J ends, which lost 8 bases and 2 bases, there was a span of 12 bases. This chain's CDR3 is CAIRRGVQETQYF. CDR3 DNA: TGTGCCATCCGGCGCGGGGTACAAGAGACCCAGTACTTC.

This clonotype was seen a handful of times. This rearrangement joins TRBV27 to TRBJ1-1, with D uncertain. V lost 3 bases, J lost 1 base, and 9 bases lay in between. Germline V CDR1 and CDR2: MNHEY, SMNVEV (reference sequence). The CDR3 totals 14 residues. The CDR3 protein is CASSLGIRNTEAFF. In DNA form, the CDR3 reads TGTGCCAGCAGTTTGGGAATAAGGAACACTGAAGCTTTCTTT.

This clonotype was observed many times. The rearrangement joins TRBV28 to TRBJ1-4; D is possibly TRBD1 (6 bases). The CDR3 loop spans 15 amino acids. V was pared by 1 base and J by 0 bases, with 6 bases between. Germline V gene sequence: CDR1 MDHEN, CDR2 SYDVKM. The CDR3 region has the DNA TGTGCCAGCAGTTTATCAGGGGCAACTAATGAAAAACTGTTTTTT. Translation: CASSLSGATNEKLFF.

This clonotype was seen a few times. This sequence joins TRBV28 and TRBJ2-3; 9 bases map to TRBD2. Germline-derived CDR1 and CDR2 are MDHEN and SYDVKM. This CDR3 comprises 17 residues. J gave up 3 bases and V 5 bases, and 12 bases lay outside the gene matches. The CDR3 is CASSLSYSAGGTDTQYF. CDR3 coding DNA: TGTGCCAGCAGTCTATCCTACTCGGCGGGGGGGACAGATACGCAGTATTTT. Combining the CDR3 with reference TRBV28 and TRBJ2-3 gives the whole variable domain DVKVTQSSRYLVKRTGEKVFLECVQDMDHENMFWYRQDPGLGLRLIYFSYDVKMKEKGDIPEGYSVSREKKERFSLILESASTNQTSMYLCASSLSYSAGGTDTQYFGPGTRLTVL.

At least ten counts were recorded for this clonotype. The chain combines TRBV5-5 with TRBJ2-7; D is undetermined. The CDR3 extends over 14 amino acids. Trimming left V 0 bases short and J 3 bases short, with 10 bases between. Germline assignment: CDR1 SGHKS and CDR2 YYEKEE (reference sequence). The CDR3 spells CASSLEESRYEQYF. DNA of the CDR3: TGTGCCAGCAGCTTGGAGGAGTCTCGCTACGAGCAGTACTTC.

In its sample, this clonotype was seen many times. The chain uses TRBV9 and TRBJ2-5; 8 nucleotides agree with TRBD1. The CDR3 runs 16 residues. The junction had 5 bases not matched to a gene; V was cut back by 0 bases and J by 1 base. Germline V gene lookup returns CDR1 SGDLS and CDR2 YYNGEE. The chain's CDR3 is CASSVESGQAQETQYF. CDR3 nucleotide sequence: TGTGCCAGCAGCGTAGAGTCGGGACAGGCCCAAGAGACCCAGTACTTC.

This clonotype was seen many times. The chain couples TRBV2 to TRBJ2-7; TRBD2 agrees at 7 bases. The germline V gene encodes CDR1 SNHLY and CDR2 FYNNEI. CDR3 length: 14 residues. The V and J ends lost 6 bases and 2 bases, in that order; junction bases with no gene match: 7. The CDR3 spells CASRRTGTTYEQYF. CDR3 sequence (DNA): TGTGCCAGCAGAAGAACCGGGACTACCTACGAGCAGTACTTC.

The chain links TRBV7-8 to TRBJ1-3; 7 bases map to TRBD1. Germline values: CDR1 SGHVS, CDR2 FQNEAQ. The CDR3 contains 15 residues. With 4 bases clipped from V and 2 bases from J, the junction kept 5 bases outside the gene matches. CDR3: CASSSQGSPGNTIYF. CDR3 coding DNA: TGTGCCAGCAGCTCACAGGGGTCCCCTGGAAACACCATATATTTT.

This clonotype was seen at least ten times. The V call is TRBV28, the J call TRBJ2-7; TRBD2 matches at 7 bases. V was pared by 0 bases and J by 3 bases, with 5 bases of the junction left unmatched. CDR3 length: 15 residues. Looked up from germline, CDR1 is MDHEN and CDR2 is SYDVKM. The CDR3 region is CASSLWPSGFYEQYF. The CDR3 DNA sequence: TGTGCCAGCAGTTTATGGCCTAGCGGATTCTACGAGCAGTACTTC.

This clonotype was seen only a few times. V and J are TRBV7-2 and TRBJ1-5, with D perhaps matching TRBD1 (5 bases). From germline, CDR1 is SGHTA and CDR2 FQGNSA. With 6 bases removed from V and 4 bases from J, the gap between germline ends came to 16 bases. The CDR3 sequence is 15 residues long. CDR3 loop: CASSLGTDLNQPQHF. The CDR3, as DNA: TGTGCCAGCAGTCTAGGGACGGATTTAAATCAGCCCCAGCATTTT.

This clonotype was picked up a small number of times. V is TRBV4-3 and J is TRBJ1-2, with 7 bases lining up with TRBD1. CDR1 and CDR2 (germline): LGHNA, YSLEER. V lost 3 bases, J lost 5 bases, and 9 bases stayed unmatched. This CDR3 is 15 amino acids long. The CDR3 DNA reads TGCGCCAGCAGCCAGAACAGGGGAGGGAGTTATGGCTACACCTTC. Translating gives CASSQNRGGSYGYTF.

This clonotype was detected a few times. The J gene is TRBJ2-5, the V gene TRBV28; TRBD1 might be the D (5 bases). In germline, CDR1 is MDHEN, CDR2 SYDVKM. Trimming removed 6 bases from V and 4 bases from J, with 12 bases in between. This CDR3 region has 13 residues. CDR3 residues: CASRLQGRETQYF. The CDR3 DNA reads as TGTGCCAGCAGGCTCCAGGGAAGAGAGACCCAGTACTTC.

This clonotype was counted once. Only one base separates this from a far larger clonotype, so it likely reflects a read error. CDR3 coding DNA: TGTGCCAGCAGCCCAATACCGGGACAGGGAAGACAAGAGACCCAGTACTTC. The encoded protein is CASSPIPGQGRQETQYF. The chain couples TRBV14 to TRBJ2-5, with TRBD1 identical over 9 bases. CDR1 is SGHDN and CDR2 is FVKESK in the germline V gene. CDR3 length: 17 amino acids. V gave up 4 bases and J gave up 2 bases; unmatched junction bases: 11.

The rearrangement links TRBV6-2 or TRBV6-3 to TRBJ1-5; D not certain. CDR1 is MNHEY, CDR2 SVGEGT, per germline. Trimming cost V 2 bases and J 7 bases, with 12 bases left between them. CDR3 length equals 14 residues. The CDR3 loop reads CASSYLSGRQPQHF. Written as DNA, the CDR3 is TGTGCCAGCAGTTACCTCTCAGGCCGGCAGCCCCAGCATTTT.

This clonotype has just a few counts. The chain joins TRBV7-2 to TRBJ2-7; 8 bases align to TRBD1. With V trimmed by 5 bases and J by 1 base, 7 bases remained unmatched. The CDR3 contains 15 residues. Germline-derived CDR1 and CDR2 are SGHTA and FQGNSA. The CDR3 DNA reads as TGTGCCAGCAGCGCGTCCGGGACAGGATCCTACGAGCAGTACTTC. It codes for CASSASGTGSYEQYF.